This T cell receptor beta chain was documented in a study of CD8+CD57+ T cells in acquired aplastic anemia. Sequencing involved patients with CD8+CD57+ cell expansion previously shown by flow cytometry. According to the study, genomic DNA was the template for TCR beta VDJ and CDR3 profiling. MiXCR was run by TCRdb on the reads, yielding one entry per CDR3 protein. The sample lists about 120,000 distinct CDR3 sequences; approximately 61% were seen once. As for this clonotype: The CDR3 does not end in the conserved phenylalanine or tryptophan, so this is likely a read error.

The clonotype originates from a human donor with aplastic anemia. Sequencing used sorted CD4+, CD8+, or CD8+CD57+ T cells (not recorded which) from PBMCs.

The CDR3 here is CASSVEGDSNYGYTL. The CDR3, as DNA: TGTGCCAGCAGCGTAGAAGGGGACAGTAACTATGGCTACACCCTC. The chain is built from TRBV9 and TRBJ1-2, with 7 bases that match TRBD1. The germline V gene encodes CDR1 SGDLS and CDR2 YYNGEE. The ends lost 0 bases at V and 1 base at J; junction bases unmatched: 3. The CDR3 spans 15 residues.